This T cell receptor beta chain was sequenced in a study of CD8 T cells in Susac syndrome. The germline V gene has CDR1 LNHDA and CDR2 SQIVND (reference sequence). The V gene lost 1 base and the J gene lost 0 bases, with 19 bases spanning the gap. CDR3 size: 19 residues. The authors reverse transcribed roughly 0.5 to 1 ug RNA with random hexamers. Multiplex immunoSEQ PCR targeted 54 Vbeta and 13 Jbeta TCR beta segments. TCRdb re-called the immunoSEQ multiplex PCR reads with MiXCR, one entry per CDR3 protein. This sample has over 350,000 distinct CDR3 sequences, with around 85% found just once. The rearrangement joins TRBV19 to TRBJ2-1; D may be TRBD1 (5 bases). Source material: CD8+ T cells from PBMCs. The clonotype originates from a human donor with multiple sclerosis. CDR3 bases: TGTGCCAGTAGTATAGGGTGGGGCAGTCAAGGTTACTCCTACAATGAGCAGTTCTTC. This encodes CASSIGWGSQGYSYNEQFF.